This TCR beta chain is drawn from a study of identical twins. Study-level points and caveats: Insertions were fewer in abundant cord blood beta clonotypes, whereas memory repertoires showed none of this pattern. Weaker excess twin sharing was observed in beta out-of-frame sequences. Cross-sectional statistics underpinned the conclusions; the same donors were not followed. Part of the zero-insertion signal could reflect confounding by invariant MAIT and iNKT cells.

This clonotype turned up a few times. Its target is not known. Germline lookup yields CDR1 MDHEN and CDR2 SYDVKM. V trimming: 5 bases; J trimming: 0 bases; junction bases outside the gene matches: 15. This CDR3 comprises 19 residues. TCRdb redid the calling of the 5' RACE reads with MiXCR, one entry per CDR3 protein. The top ten hold 0.44% of the sample, which has approximately 500,000 distinct CDR3 sequences, roughly 15% seen once. These sequences were also reported in another study, on yellow fever vaccine responses in identical twins.

The TCR sequence derives from a woman between 18 and 29 years old in good health. The chain links TRBV28 to TRBJ2-7; 11 positions match TRBD2. Sequencing was done on a sample of CD4+ T cells sorted from blood. The CDR3 protein is CASSPRGSGRARSSYEQYF. The DNA for the CDR3 is TGTGCCAGCAGTCCTCGAGGTAGCGGGAGGGCCAGGAGCTCCTACGAGCAGTACTTC.